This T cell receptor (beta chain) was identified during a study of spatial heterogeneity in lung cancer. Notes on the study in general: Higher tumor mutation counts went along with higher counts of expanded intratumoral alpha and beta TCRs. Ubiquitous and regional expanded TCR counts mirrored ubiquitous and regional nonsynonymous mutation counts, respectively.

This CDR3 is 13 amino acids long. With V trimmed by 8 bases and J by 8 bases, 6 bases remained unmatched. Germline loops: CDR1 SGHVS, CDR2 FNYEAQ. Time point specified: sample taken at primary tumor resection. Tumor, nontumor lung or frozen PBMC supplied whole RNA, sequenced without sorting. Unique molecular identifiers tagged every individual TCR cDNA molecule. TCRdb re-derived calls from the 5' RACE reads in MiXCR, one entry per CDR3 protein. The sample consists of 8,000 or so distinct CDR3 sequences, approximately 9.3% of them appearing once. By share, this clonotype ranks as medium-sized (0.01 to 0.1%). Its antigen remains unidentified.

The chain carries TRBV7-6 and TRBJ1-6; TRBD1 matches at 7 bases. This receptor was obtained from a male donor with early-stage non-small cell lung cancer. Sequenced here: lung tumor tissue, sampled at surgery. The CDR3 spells CASGATGDSPLHF. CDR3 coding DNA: TGTGCCAGCGGGGCTACAGGGGATTCACCCCTCCACTTT.